A selection of T cell receptor beta chains follows, all from one sample in a study of T cells after somatic rescue of genetic block. The protocol was immunoSEQ multiplex PCR, while the TCRdb copy is restricted to in-frame clones and leaves out a portion. The table shows tens of thousands of clones, with 85% to 90% occurring only once. What was sequenced was peripheral blood mononuclear cells (PBMCs). These TCRs come from a woman aged 18 to 35. Both conserved end residues are part of each CDR3. D genes are given only for firm matches. The listing skips clone size in some rows; elsewhere it reads once, few, many or a size class.

>TRBJ1-2|NA|NA|TRBV6-5|15
CASSPYPAGNYGYTF
TGTGCCAGCAGCCCATACCCTGCGGGGAACTATGGCTACACCTTC
>TRBJ2-1|NA|TRBD2|TRBV15|15
CATSSRREGDNEQFF
TGTGCCACCAGCAGCCGGCGGGAGGGGGACAATGAGCAGTTCTTC
>TRBJ2-5|once|TRBD2|TRBV6-1|16
CASSEPSGSMGETQYF
TGTGCCAGCAGTGAGCCTAGCGGGAGTATGGGAGAGACCCAGTACTTC
>TRBJ1-2|once|NA|TRBV5-6|13
CASSGQINYGYTF
TGTGCCAGCAGCGGGCAGATTAACTATGGCTACACCTTC
>TRBJ2-7|NA|TRBD2|TRBV6-1|15
CASSEAGTTGVEQYF
TGTGCCAGCAGTGAAGCCGGGACTACGGGGGTCGAGCAGTACTTC
>TRBJ2-7|NA|NA|TRBV10-3|12
CAIREGGYEQYF
TGTGCCATCAGGGAAGGAGGGTACGAGCAGTACTTC
>TRBJ1-2|NA|NA|TRBV7-9|18
CASSLALLSQLGTYGYTF
TGTGCCAGCAGCTTAGCGCTATTGTCACAGCTGGGGACCTATGGCTACACCTTC
>TRBJ2-7|NA|TRBD1|TRBV28|15
CASSTSGTGGFEQYF
TGTGCCAGCAGTACGTCCGGGACAGGGGGCTTCGAGCAGTACTTC
>TRBJ1-2|once|NA|TRBV28|15
CASRVRWTEAGGYTF
TGTGCCAGCAGGGTCCGATGGACAGAGGCGGGTGGCTACACCTTC
>TRBJ2-1|NA|NA|TRBV11-3|17
CASSFPPREISYNEQFF
TGTGCCAGCAGCTTTCCCCCCCGCGAGATATCCTACAATGAGCAGTTCTTC
>TRBJ2-1|once|NA|TRBV5-6|16
CASSLRTRRRGNEQFF
TGTGCCAGCAGCTTGCGGACCCGGCGGCGCGGCAATGAGCAGTTCTTC
>TRBJ2-3|NA|TRBD2|TRBV7-3|15
CASSETSGRTDTQYF
TGTGCCAGCAGCGAGACTAGCGGGAGGACAGATACGCAGTATTTT
>TRBJ1-2|NA|TRBD1|TRBV25-1|15
CASTLGDSSPDGYTF
TGTGCCAGCACTCTTGGGGACAGCTCTCCGGATGGCTACACCTTC
>TRBJ2-7|NA|NA|TRBV2|15
CASSEAENSSYEQYF
TGTGCCAGCAGTGAAGCGGAAAACAGCTCCTACGAGCAGTACTTC
>TRBJ2-1|NA|NA|TRBV4-3|15
CASSQDRLATNEQFF
TGCGCCAGCAGCCAAGATAGGCTAGCGACCAATGAGCAGTTCTTC
>TRBJ2-7|NA|TRBD1|TRBV5-1|15
CASSRTGDGAYEQYF
TGCGCCAGCAGCCGGACAGGGGACGGGGCCTACGAGCAGTACTTC
>TRBJ2-7|NA|NA|TRBV7-9|16
CASSSPHGTGDYEQYF
TGTGCCAGCAGCTCTCCCCATGGGACGGGGGACTACGAGCAGTACTTC
>TRBJ2-1|NA|TRBD1|TRBV11-2|14
CASSFRQGNNEQFF
TGTGCCAGCAGCTTTAGACAGGGGAACAATGAGCAGTTCTTC